Shown below are 15 T cell receptor beta chains from a single sample sequenced in a study of blood T cell repertoires in COVID-19. Generated by immunoSEQ multiplex PCR, the TCRdb table keeps only in-frame clones and is missing some. The profile shows 250,000 to 350,000 clones, around 87% of them singletons. What was sequenced was peripheral blood. These receptors originate from a woman between 45 and 65 years old who had recovered from COVID-19.

The gene calls are TRBV7-3 and TRBJ2-1, with D maybe TRBD2 (6 bases). The CDR3 spans 15 residues. CDR1 is SGHTA, CDR2 FQGTGA, per germline. V was clipped by 0 bases and J by 6 bases, with 12 bases between them. CDR3 amino acids: CASSLTSGGGNEQFF. The DNA of the CDR3 is TGTGCCAGCAGCTTAACTAGCGGAGGCGGCAATGAGCAGTTCTTC. Full variable domain (missing parts from reference TRBV7-3 and TRBJ2-1): GAGVSQTPSNKVTEKGKYVELRCDPISGHTALYWYRQSLGQGPEFLIYFQGTGAADDSGLPNDRFFAVRPEGSVSTLKIQRTERGDSAVYLCASSLTSGGGNEQFFGPGTRLTVL.

The gene calls are TRBV28 and TRBJ2-2, with 7 bases fitting TRBD1. Germline trimming cut 6 bases from V and 1 base from J; bases unmatched to any gene: 2. CDR1 and CDR2 from the germline V gene are MDHEN and SYDVKM. This CDR3 spans 14 amino acids. The CDR3 loop reads CASRTGLNTGELFF. The CDR3, as DNA: TGTGCCAGCAGGACAGGGTTGAACACCGGGGAGCTGTTTTTT.

The rearrangement links TRBV7-8 to TRBJ1-1; no firm D call. Germline assignment: CDR1 SGHVS and CDR2 FQNEAQ. Trimming removed 1 base at V and 7 bases at J, with 7 bases between. The CDR3 is 12 amino acids. The CDR3 coding sequence is TGTGCCAGCAGCTTAGATCAGGTTGAAGCTTTCTTT. This encodes CASSLDQVEAFF.

This chain links TRBV28 with TRBJ1-2, with TRBD1 matching 9 bases. The germline V gene has CDR1 MDHEN and CDR2 SYDVKM. Trimming at V came to 4 bases and at J to 8 bases, leaving 11 bases not matched to a gene. The CDR3 contains 15 residues. CDR3 loop: CASSSGQGRWVGYTF. Written as DNA, the CDR3 is TGTGCCAGCAGTTCCGGACAGGGGAGGTGGGTGGGCTACACCTTC.

The chain links TRBV12-5 to TRBJ1-3, with D unresolved. The length of the CDR3 is 16 residues. CDR1 and CDR2 (germline): LGHNT, FRNRAP. With 0 bases removed from V and 2 bases from J, the gap between germline ends came to 11 bases. The CDR3 loop is CASGLVKRPPGNTIYF. The CDR3 coding sequence is TGTGCTAGTGGTTTGGTCAAGCGCCCCCCTGGAAACACCATATATTTT.

The rearrangement joins TRBV5-5 to TRBJ1-6; the match to TRBD1 covers 7 bases. Germline CDR1 and CDR2: SGHKS and YYEKEE (reference sequence). This CDR3 has 14 amino acids. Losses at the gene ends were 2 bases for V and 8 bases for J; bases not matched to a gene: 4. The CDR3 DNA reads TGTGCCAGCAGCTTCGAGGGGGCGGATTCACCCCTCCACTTT. It yields the protein CASSFEGADSPLHF.

The genes are TRBV6-1 and TRBJ1-3; weak D call: TRBD1 (5 bases). The germline V gene encodes CDR1 MNHNS and CDR2 SASEGT. V shed 6 bases and J shed 0 bases, with 9 bases lying between them. The CDR3 covers 14 residues. This CDR3 reads CASRRRGSGNTIYF. CDR3 nucleotide sequence: TGTGCCAGCAGGAGGAGGGGCTCTGGAAACACCATATATTTT.

This chain uses TRBV13 with TRBJ1-2, with D possibly matching TRBD1 (5 bases). V was shortened by 1 base and J by 8 bases, with 8 bases between the two germline ends. This CDR3 is built from 12 residues. The germline CDR1 and CDR2 sequences are PRHDT and FYEKMQ (reference sequence). CDR3 bases: TGTGCCAGCAGCTTAGTGGCAGGGGGCTACACCTTC. This sequence encodes CASSLVAGGYTF.

The chain is built from TRBV28 and TRBJ2-7; 7 bases are shared with TRBD2. The V and J ends lost 10 bases and 4 bases, in that order; junction bases with no gene match: 10. Germline loops: CDR1 MDHEN, CDR2 SYDVKM. This CDR3 has 13 residues. The CDR3 region is CAITGTGGYEQYF. Here the CDR3 DNA reads TGTGCCATCACCGGGACGGGGGGTTACGAGCAGTACTTC.

This chain connects TRBV9 to TRBJ2-5; D possibly corresponds to TRBD1 (5 bases). The ends were cut back, 0 bases at V and 1 base at J, with 10 bases in the middle. Germline assignment: CDR1 SGDLS and CDR2 YYNGEE. This CDR3 is built from 15 residues. CDR3 DNA sequence: TGTGCCAGCAGCGTAGAGTCAAGGGGCCAAGAGACCCAGTACTTC. Its protein is CASSVESRGQETQYF.

The chain has TRBV15 and TRBJ1-1; TRBD1 is a possible D gene (6 bases). This CDR3 has 14 amino acids. Germline V gives CDR1 LNHNV, CDR2 YYDKDF (reference sequence). The V gene lost 0 bases and the J gene lost 4 bases, with 9 bases spanning the gap. The CDR3 region is CATSRDRQATEAFF. In DNA, the CDR3 is TGTGCCACCAGCAGAGATCGACAGGCCACTGAAGCTTTCTTT. Combining the CDR3 with reference TRBV15 and TRBJ1-1 gives the whole variable domain DAMVIQNPRYQVTQFGKPVTLSCSQTLNHNVMYWYQQKSSQAPKLLFHYYDKDFNNEADTPDNFQSRRPNTSFCFLDIRSPGLGDTAMYLCATSRDRQATEAFFGQGTRLTVV.

The chain combines TRBV30 with TRBJ1-1; a possible D gene is TRBD1 (5 bases). The germline V gene encodes CDR1 GTSNPN and CDR2 SVGIG (reference sequence). The CDR3 runs 16 residues. Deletions cut 0 bases from V and 0 bases from J, with 14 bases between. CDR3 sequence (DNA): TGTGCCTGGAGTGTACGAATGAAGGGGATGAACACTGAAGCTTTCTTT. Translation: CAWSVRMKGMNTEAFF. The full variable domain, with the rest looked up from reference TRBV30 and TRBJ1-1, is SQTIHQWPATLVQPVGSPLSLECTVEGTSNPNLYWYRQAAGRGLQLLFYSVGIGQISSEVPQNLSASRPQDRQFILSSKKLLLSDSGFYLCAWSVRMKGMNTEAFFGQGTRLTVV.

CDR3 nucleotides: TGTGCCTCTCGACGGGAGGGCCTTAAGGGAACGCAGTATTTT. It translates to CASRREGLKGTQYF. The chain combines TRBV5-4 with TRBJ2-3; 8 positions agree with TRBD2. Per the germline V gene, CDR1 is SGHNT and CDR2 is YYREEE (reference sequence). Unmatched junction bases numbered 16, after V lost 10 bases and J lost 9 bases. The CDR3 runs 14 residues.

The J gene is TRBJ2-5, the V gene TRBV3-1 (or the pseudogene TRBV3-2); D perhaps matches TRBD2 (6 bases). Trimming removed 1 base from V and 2 bases from J, with 11 bases in between. Germline V gives CDR1 LGHDT, CDR2 YNNKEL (reference sequence). The CDR3 runs to 15 residues. The CDR3 loop reads CASSQVGGDQETQYF. The DNA for the CDR3 is TGTGCCAGCAGCCAAGTGGGGGGAGATCAAGAGACCCAGTACTTC.

This chain joins TRBV27 and TRBJ2-7; TRBD2 matches at 11 bases. V lost 2 bases, J lost 3 bases, and 3 bases stayed unmatched. The CDR3 has 15 residues. CDR1 is MNHEY, CDR2 SMNVEV, per germline (reference sequence). In DNA form, the CDR3 reads TGTGCCAGCAGTTTAACTAGCGGGAGTGACTACGAGCAGTACTTC. This gives the protein CASSLTSGSDYEQYF.